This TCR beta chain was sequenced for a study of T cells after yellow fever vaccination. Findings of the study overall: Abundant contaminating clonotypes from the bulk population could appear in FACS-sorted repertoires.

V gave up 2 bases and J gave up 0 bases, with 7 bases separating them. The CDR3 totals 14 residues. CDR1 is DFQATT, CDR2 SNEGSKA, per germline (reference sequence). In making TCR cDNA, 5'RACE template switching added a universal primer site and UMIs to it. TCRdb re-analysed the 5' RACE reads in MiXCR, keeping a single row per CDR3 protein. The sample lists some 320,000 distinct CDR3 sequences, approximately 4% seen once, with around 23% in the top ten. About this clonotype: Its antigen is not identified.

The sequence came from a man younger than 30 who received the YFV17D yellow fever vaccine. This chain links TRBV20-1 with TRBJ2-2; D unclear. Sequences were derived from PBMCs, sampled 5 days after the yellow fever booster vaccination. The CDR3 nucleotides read TGCAGTGCTAGACCGGACGCGAACACCGGGGAGCTGTTTTTT. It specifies CSARPDANTGELFF.